A single sample is the source of the 9 T cell receptor beta chains below, sequenced in a study of T cells generated in artificial thymic organoids. Semi-nested PCR with reverse primers in the TRAC or TRBC constant regions amplified each chain separately. TCRdb used MiXCR to reprocess the 5' RACE reads, holding one entry per CDR3 protein. The sample lists roughly 2,500 distinct CDR3 sequences, 11% occurring once. Sequencing was done on a sample of naive CD8+ T cells from the thymus. Subset in this sample: CD3+TCRalphabeta+CD8SP T cells; for blood, CD45RO-CCR7+ naive CD8+ T cells. The receptors stem from a human donor who gave cord blood stem cells for thymic organoid culture, a cardiac surgery patient who gave postnatal thymus, or a blood donor (not recorded which).

Within the sample, this clonotype is medium-sized. This chain uses TRBV7-2 with TRBJ2-2, with 7 bases lining up with TRBD2. The CDR3 loop spans 14 amino acids. With 5 bases clipped from V and 8 bases from J, the junction kept 8 bases outside the gene matches. Germline CDR1 is SGHTA and CDR2 is FQGNSA. Here the CDR3 reads CASSPRDYWGELFF. The CDR3, as DNA: TGTGCCAGCAGCCCCCGGGACTACTGGGGGGAGCTGTTTTTT.

The CDR3 DNA sequence: TGTGCCAGCAGTTTTGGTCCAGGGAATCAGCCCCAGCATTTT. Encoded protein: CASSFGPGNQPQHF. The chain is built from TRBV12-3 or TRBV12-4 and TRBJ1-5; tentative D call: TRBD1 (5 bases). The CDR3 consists of 14 residues. Trimming took 3 bases from V and 4 from J, leaving 10 bases between them.

In this sample, this clonotype is large (0.1 to 1%). This chain connects TRBV12-3 or TRBV12-4 to TRBJ2-1; TRBD2 matches at 7 bases. This CDR3 spans 15 amino acids. Trimming cost V 3 bases and J 0 bases; bases outside gene matches: 2. CDR3 nucleotide sequence: TGTGCCAGCAGTTTCGGGAGGAGCTCCTACAATGAGCAGTTCTTC. It specifies CASSFGRSSYNEQFF.

Concerning this clonotype itself: A much larger clone is a single base away; this may be a read error. The chain employs TRBV12-3 or TRBV12-4 and TRBJ2-3; tentative D call: TRBD1 (6 bases). This CDR3 contains 16 residues. CDR3 sequence reads: CVSTESTGFSTDTQYF. DNA for the CDR3: TGTGTCAGCACCGAATCGACAGGTTTCAGCACAGATACGCAGTATTTT.

As for this clonotype: A read error may explain this, as a much larger clone is one base away. The V and J genes are TRBV15 and TRBJ2-1; no reliable D call. The CDR3 is 15 amino acids. The germline V gene encodes CDR1 LNHNV and CDR2 YYDKDF (reference sequence). The DNA of the CDR3 is TGTGCCTCCAGCAGAATCAAACTTGCCTACAATGAGCAGTTCTTC. Translating it yields CASSRIKLAYNEQFF.

This clonotype is judged medium-sized. The CDR3 DNA follows: TGTGCCAGCAGTTTAAGGCTCTTGAGGCGTTCACCCCTCCACTTT. Residues: CASSLRLLRRSPLHF. The rearrangement uses TRBV28 and TRBJ1-6; D unresolved. The V end was cut by 2 bases, the J end by 9 bases, with 14 bases between. The CDR3 is made up of 15 amino acids. The germline CDR1 and CDR2 sequences are MDHEN and SYDVKM.

By its share, this clonotype is medium-sized. This sequence joins TRBV12-5 and TRBJ2-3, with D possibly called TRBD1 or TRBD2 (6 bases each). Germline V gene sequence: CDR1 LGHNT, CDR2 FRNRAP. The V end was cut by 1 base, the J end by 4 bases, with 9 bases between. This CDR3 is built from 14 residues. CDR3 amino acids: CASGLAGAADTQYF. The CDR3 nucleotides are TGTGCTAGTGGTTTGGCGGGGGCAGCAGATACGCAGTATTTT.

This clonotype was observed once. This chain uses TRBV12-3 or TRBV12-4 with TRBJ2-1, with D possibly matching TRBD2 (6 bases). This CDR3 has 13 residues. V was clipped by 5 bases and J by 12 bases, with 17 bases between them. Written as DNA, the CDR3 is TGTGCCAGCAGTGTCCAGCCGGGAGATACGCAGTTCTTC. Protein product: CASSVQPGDTQFF.

This clonotype was seen only a few times. The chain carries TRBV12-3 or TRBV12-4 and TRBJ1-4, with D possibly matching TRBD1 (6 bases). The CDR3 runs to 14 residues. V lost 10 bases, J lost 7 bases, and 19 bases lay in between. CDR3 protein: CAIPRGHAFEKLFF. As DNA, the CDR3 is TGTGCCATTCCTCGGGGACATGCGTTTGAAAAACTGTTTTTT.